The entry below gives a single T cell receptor beta chain sequence along with its context. Its target is unknown. These data originate in a study of T cells expressing NK-cell markers. TCRdb reprocessed the 5' RACE reads, keeping one entry per CDR3 protein, no DNA. This sample's clone table lists a few hundred thousand distinct CDR3 sequences. The study, taken as a whole, reports: There were a handful of donors in whom these clonotypes also led the CD3+CD56-NKG2C+ fraction.

This TCR came from a man aged 18-30 years in good health. Sequenced input: blood T cells: a sorted CD56 or NKG2C T cell subset, CD4+ or CD8+ T cells, or bulk PBMC T cells (not recorded which).

CDR3: CASRDRALDYGYTF. The chain couples TRBV6-5 to TRBJ1-2; TCRdb's D call, TRBD1, is unchecked because there is no DNA. The CDR3 sequence is 14 residues long. Germline assignment: CDR1 MNHEY and CDR2 SVGAGI.